A selection of T cell receptor beta chains follows, all from one sample in a study of a mutant IDH1 vaccine in newly diagnosed glioma. The antigens these receptors bind are not known. This table comes from immunoSEQ multiplex PCR, and its TCRdb copy is limited to in-frame clones, with some not included. Seen here are fewer than 90,000 clones, roughly 83% observed once, and the top ten hold approximately 12%. The sample was PBMCs, taken from a glioma patient whose treatment included an IDH1 peptide vaccine. Source of these receptors: a man between 18 and 35 years old with glioma. CDR3s include the opening cysteine and the closing phenylalanine or tryptophan. The order of the fields is clone size, D gene, J gene, V gene, CDR3 protein, CDR3 DNA. The D gene is left open where the match is weak. Clone size is not always given. Where it is, it says once, few, many or a class for expanded clones.

clone_size: .
d_call: TRBD1
j_call: TRBJ1-5
v_call: TRBV6-6
cdr3_aa: CASSDRQGGYQPQHF
cdr3_nt: TGTGCCAGCAGCGACAGACAGGGGGGATATCAGCCCCAGCATTTT

clone_size: .
d_call: .
j_call: TRBJ1-5
v_call: TRBV9
cdr3_aa: CASSRGRGNQPQHF
cdr3_nt: TGTGCCAGCAGCCGAGGCAGGGGAAATCAGCCCCAGCATTTT

clone_size: few
d_call: .
j_call: TRBJ1-1
v_call: TRBV14
cdr3_aa: CASSQIGRGTEAFF
cdr3_nt: TGTGCCAGCAGCCAAATCGGGAGGGGCACTGAAGCTTTCTTT

clone_size: once
d_call: TRBD1
j_call: TRBJ2-2
v_call: TRBV5-1
cdr3_aa: CASSLSRGRAGELFF
cdr3_nt: TGCGCCAGCAGCTTGTCTAGGGGGCGGGCCGGGGAGCTGTTTTTT

clone_size: .
d_call: .
j_call: TRBJ2-7
v_call: TRBV7-9
cdr3_aa: CASSLRGQSDEQYF
cdr3_nt: TGTGCCAGCAGCTTACGCGGACAGTCTGACGAGCAGTACTTC

clone_size: .
d_call: TRBD1
j_call: TRBJ1-5
v_call: TRBV28
cdr3_aa: CASILGQGLYSNQPQHF
cdr3_nt: TGTGCCAGCATCCTAGGACAGGGTCTCTATAGCAATCAGCCCCAGCATTTT

clone_size: .
d_call: TRBD2
j_call: TRBJ2-3
v_call: TRBV30
cdr3_aa: CAWSVLLLAGVSEDTQYF
cdr3_nt: TGTGCCTGGAGTGTACTTTTACTAGCGGGAGTTTCCGAAGATACGCAGTATTTT

clone_size: .
d_call: TRBD2
j_call: TRBJ2-7
v_call: TRBV2
cdr3_aa: CASRSGGVYEQYF
cdr3_nt: TGTGCCAGCAGGAGCGGGGGTGTCTACGAGCAGTACTTC

clone_size: few
d_call: .
j_call: TRBJ1-2
v_call: TRBV2
cdr3_aa: CASSEKQYGYTF
cdr3_nt: TGTGCCAGCAGTGAGAAGCAATATGGCTACACCTTC

clone_size: .
d_call: .
j_call: TRBJ2-1
v_call: TRBV7-2
cdr3_aa: CASSLFKGKGLNNEQFF
cdr3_nt: TGTGCCAGCAGCTTATTTAAAGGGAAGGGTCTGAACAATGAGCAGTTCTTC

clone_size: .
d_call: .
j_call: TRBJ1-1
v_call: TRBV7-2
cdr3_aa: CASSLLGTGAFF
cdr3_nt: TGTGCCAGCAGCTTACTAGGGACGGGAGCTTTCTTT

clone_size: .
d_call: .
j_call: TRBJ1-1
v_call: TRBV5-1
cdr3_aa: CASSMLGAENTEAFF
cdr3_nt: TGCGCCAGCAGCATGTTAGGGGCAGAGAACACTGAAGCTTTCTTT

clone_size: .
d_call: .
j_call: TRBJ1-5
v_call: TRBV19
cdr3_aa: CASSIDIRERGNQPQHF
cdr3_nt: TGTGCCAGTAGTATAGATATCAGGGAAAGGGGCAATCAGCCCCAGCATTTT

clone_size: .
d_call: .
j_call: TRBJ1-1
v_call: TRBV27
cdr3_aa: CASSLFPGRALNTEAFF
cdr3_nt: TGTGCCAGCAGTTTATTCCCCGGACGGGCCTTGAACACTGAAGCTTTCTTT

clone_size: once
d_call: TRBD2
j_call: TRBJ2-7
v_call: TRBV28
cdr3_aa: CASSYSGSLYEQYF
cdr3_nt: TGTGCCAGCAGTTATAGCGGGAGTCTCTACGAGCAGTACTTC

clone_size: .
d_call: TRBD1
j_call: TRBJ1-3
v_call: TRBV30
cdr3_aa: CAWSGARDRDWNTIYF
cdr3_nt: TGTGCCTGGAGCGGGGCCAGGGACAGGGATTGGAACACCATATATTTT

clone_size: .
d_call: TRBD1
j_call: TRBJ1-1
v_call: TRBV2
cdr3_aa: CASTDLGQGNTEAFF
cdr3_nt: TGTGCCAGCACCGATCTGGGACAGGGCAACACTGAAGCTTTCTTT

clone_size: .
d_call: .
j_call: TRBJ2-7
v_call: TRBV4-3
cdr3_aa: CASSQRFAARGAYEQYF
cdr3_nt: TGCGCCAGCAGCCAGAGGTTCGCGGCCAGAGGGGCCTACGAGCAGTACTTC

clone_size: .
d_call: .
j_call: TRBJ1-2
v_call: TRBV28
cdr3_aa: CASSEGGGLSYGYTF
cdr3_nt: TGTGCCAGCAGTGAGGGGGGAGGGCTCAGCTATGGCTACACCTTC

clone_size: .
d_call: .
j_call: TRBJ2-2
v_call: TRBV7-2
cdr3_aa: CASSFGLPGGELFF
cdr3_nt: TGTGCCAGCAGCTTTGGGCTTCCGGGCGGGGAGCTGTTTTTT

clone_size: .
d_call: .
j_call: TRBJ1-6
v_call: TRBV7-9
cdr3_aa: CASSLTGIYNSPLHF
cdr3_nt: TGTGCCAGCAGCCTCACAGGGATCTATAATTCACCCCTCCACTTT

clone_size: .
d_call: TRBD1
j_call: TRBJ1-1
v_call: TRBV5-4
cdr3_aa: CASSAAGRGPSEAFF
cdr3_nt: TGTGCCAGCAGCGCGGCGGGCAGGGGGCCATCTGAAGCTTTCTTT

clone_size: .
d_call: .
j_call: TRBJ1-2
v_call: TRBV7-2
cdr3_aa: CASSPVRQAGQDGYTF
cdr3_nt: TGTGCCAGCAGCCCTGTGCGACAGGCTGGGCAGGATGGCTACACCTTC

clone_size: once
d_call: TRBD1
j_call: TRBJ2-5
v_call: TRBV5-1
cdr3_aa: CASSRGTVNYQETQYF
cdr3_nt: TGCGCCAGCAGCCGAGGGACAGTTAACTACCAAGAGACCCAGTACTTC

clone_size: .
d_call: .
j_call: TRBJ2-7
v_call: TRBV4-3
cdr3_aa: CASSQGARAREQYF
cdr3_nt: TGCGCCAGCAGCCAAGGGGCGAGGGCACGCGAGCAGTACTTC

clone_size: .
d_call: .
j_call: TRBJ1-1
v_call: TRBV15
cdr3_aa: CATSRPLAAEAFF
cdr3_nt: TGTGCCACCAGCAGACCTTTAGCGGCTGAAGCTTTCTTT

clone_size: once
d_call: .
j_call: TRBJ1-2
v_call: TRBV6-1
cdr3_aa: CASSNEGKGNYGYTF
cdr3_nt: TGTGCCAGCAGTAATGAGGGGAAGGGTAACTATGGCTACACCTTC

clone_size: .
d_call: .
j_call: TRBJ2-7
v_call: TRBV30
cdr3_aa: CAWRDSYEQYF
cdr3_nt: TGTGCCTGGCGGGACTCCTACGAGCAGTACTTC

clone_size: .
d_call: TRBD2
j_call: TRBJ2-1
v_call: TRBV5-6
cdr3_aa: CASSPRLAGGTQFF
cdr3_nt: TGTGCCAGCAGCCCGAGACTAGCGGGGGGCACGCAGTTCTTC

clone_size: .
d_call: TRBD2
j_call: TRBJ2-1
v_call: TRBV19
cdr3_aa: CASRSGIQNNEQFF
cdr3_nt: TGTGCCAGTAGGAGCGGGATTCAAAACAATGAGCAGTTCTTC

clone_size: .
d_call: .
j_call: TRBJ1-1
v_call: TRBV19
cdr3_aa: CASTQGRLSTEAFF
cdr3_nt: TGTGCCAGTACCCAGGGACGGCTGAGCACTGAAGCTTTCTTT

clone_size: .
d_call: .
j_call: TRBJ1-5
v_call: TRBV6-1
cdr3_aa: CASSEPRDTLLYSNQPQHF
cdr3_nt: TGTGCCAGCAGTGAACCCCGGGACACGCTCCTTTATAGCAATCAGCCCCAGCATTTT

clone_size: .
d_call: .
j_call: TRBJ1-1
v_call: TRBV30
cdr3_aa: CASLNTEAFF
cdr3_nt: TGTGCCTCCTTGAACACTGAAGCTTTCTTT

clone_size: once
d_call: .
j_call: TRBJ1-2
v_call: TRBV6-5
cdr3_aa: CASSYLSLGQGHGYTF
cdr3_nt: TGTGCCAGCAGTTACCTTTCCTTAGGGCAGGGTCATGGCTACACCTTC

clone_size: once
d_call: .
j_call: TRBJ2-7
v_call: TRBV5-1
cdr3_aa: CASSRAGGGYEQYF
cdr3_nt: TGCGCCAGCAGCAGGGCAGGGGGGGGCTACGAGCAGTACTTC

clone_size: .
d_call: .
j_call: TRBJ2-3
v_call: TRBV30
cdr3_aa: CAWSLGLDTDTQYF
cdr3_nt: TGTGCCTGGAGTCTCGGGCTGGACACAGATACGCAGTATTTT

clone_size: .
d_call: .
j_call: TRBJ2-3
v_call: TRBV6-7
cdr3_aa: CASSRWDEDTQYF
cdr3_nt: TGTGCCAGCAGCCGGTGGGATGAGGATACGCAGTATTTT

clone_size: .
d_call: .
j_call: TRBJ2-7
v_call: TRBV27
cdr3_aa: CASSTARPYEQYF
cdr3_nt: TGTGCCAGCAGCACAGCTCGCCCCTACGAGCAGTACTTC

clone_size: .
d_call: .
j_call: TRBJ1-1
v_call: TRBV7-9
cdr3_aa: CASSLVVSTEAFF
cdr3_nt: TGTGCCAGCAGCTTAGTGGTCAGCACTGAAGCTTTCTTT

clone_size: .
d_call: .
j_call: TRBJ2-1
v_call: TRBV9
cdr3_aa: CASSVGSWERYNEQFF
cdr3_nt: TGTGCCAGCAGCGTAGGATCGTGGGAAAGGTACAATGAGCAGTTCTTC

clone_size: few
d_call: .
j_call: TRBJ1-4
v_call: TRBV2
cdr3_aa: CASRTGTGNEKLFF
cdr3_nt: TGTGCCAGCAGAACCGGGACGGGGAATGAAAAACTGTTTTTT